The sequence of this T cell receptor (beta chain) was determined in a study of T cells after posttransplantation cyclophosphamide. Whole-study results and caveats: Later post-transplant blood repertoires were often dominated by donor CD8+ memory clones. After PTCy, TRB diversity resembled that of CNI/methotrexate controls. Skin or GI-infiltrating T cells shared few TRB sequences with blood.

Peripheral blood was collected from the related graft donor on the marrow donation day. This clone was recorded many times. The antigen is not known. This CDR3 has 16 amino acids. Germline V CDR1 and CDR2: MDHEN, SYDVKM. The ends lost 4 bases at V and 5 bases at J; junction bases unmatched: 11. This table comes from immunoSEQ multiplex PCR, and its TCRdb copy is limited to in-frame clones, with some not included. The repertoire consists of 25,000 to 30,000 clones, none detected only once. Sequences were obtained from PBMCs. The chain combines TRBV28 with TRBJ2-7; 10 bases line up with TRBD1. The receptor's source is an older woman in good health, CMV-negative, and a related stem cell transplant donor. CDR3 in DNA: TGTGCCAGCAGTTCCCCCGGGACAGGGGCCTTGAACGAGCAGTACTTC. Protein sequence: CASSSPGTGALNEQYF. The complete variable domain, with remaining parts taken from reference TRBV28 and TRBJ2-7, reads DVKVTQSSRYLVKRTGEKVFLECVQDMDHENMFWYRQDPGLGLRLIYFSYDVKMKEKGDIPEGYSVSREKKERFSLILESASTNQTSMYLCASSSPGTGALNEQYFGPGTRLTVT.